A single sample is the source of the 13 T cell receptor beta chains below, sequenced in a study of technical replicates of blood from a handful of donors. The protocol was immunoSEQ multiplex PCR, while the TCRdb copy is restricted to in-frame clones and leaves out a portion. This sample has 99,000 or so clones, with 95% found just once. Sequenced: T cells isolated from PBMCs. Receptor source: a human donor in good health.

This chain joins TRBV7-3 and TRBJ1-5, with D uncertain. Trimming left V 4 bases short and J 4 bases short, with 11 bases between. Per the germline V gene, CDR1 is SGHTA and CDR2 is FQGTGA. This CDR3 spans 14 amino acids. CDR3 nucleotides: TGTGCCAGCAGCTACAACTCGGGAAATCAGCCCCAGCATTTT. Its translation: CASSYNSGNQPQHF.

The chain employs TRBV12-2 and TRBJ2-7; TRBD2 is the table's D call and was not checked against the DNA. TRBV12-2 is designated a pseudogene. This CDR3 region has 13 residues. The CDR3 here is CASRLSGTYEQYF. CDR3 DNA sequence: TGTGCAAGTCGCTTATCCGGGACCTACGAGCAGTACTTC.

This chain uses TRBV4-1 with TRBJ2-1; D gene uncertain. Germline V CDR1 and CDR2: MGHRA, YSYEKL. The CDR3 is 12 amino acids. The ends were cut back, 0 bases at V and 7 bases at J, with 4 bases in the middle. CDR3 nucleotide sequence: TGCGCCAGCAGCCAAGATTCTAATGAGCAGTTCTTC. This translates into CASSQDSNEQFF.

Concerning this clone: The germline gene is not matched at one end of the junction; a read error may be the cause. The chain recombines TRBV7-2 with TRBJ1-2; 12 nucleotides align to TRBD1. This CDR3 has 14 residues. In germline, CDR1 is SGHTA, CDR2 FQGNSA. CDR3 in amino acids: CASSLAGTGGGYTF. CDR3 DNA sequence: TGTGCCAGCAGCCTAGCAGGGACAGGGGGCGGCTACACCTTC.

The chain has TRBV6-5 and TRBJ1-1; D not certain. Looked up from germline, CDR1 is MNHEY and CDR2 is SVGAGI. The ends were cut back, 5 bases at V and 1 base at J, with 5 bases in the middle. This CDR3 region has 12 residues. The CDR3 nucleotides are TGTGCCAGCAGTCCCCAGAACACTGAAGCTTTCTTT. Encoded protein: CASSPQNTEAFF.

This clone was recorded only once. The chain carries TRBV7-3 and TRBJ2-3, with D tentatively TRBD1 (5 bases). The CDR3 extends over 14 amino acids. V lost 5 bases to trimming and J lost 3 bases, with 12 bases between them. In germline, CDR1 is SGHTA, CDR2 FQGTGA. CDR3 sequence: CASSPGHATDTQYF. In DNA form, the CDR3 reads TGTGCCAGCAGCCCAGGACACGCTACAGATACGCAGTATTTT.

This clone was seen a handful of times. The V and J genes are TRBV9 and TRBJ1-1; TRBD1 aligns across 8 bases. Germline assignment: CDR1 SGDLS and CDR2 YYNGEE. V shed 0 bases and J 1 base; nucleotides not matched to a gene: 2. The CDR3 sequence is 15 residues long. The CDR3 reads CASSVEGTGNTEAFF. DNA of the CDR3: TGTGCCAGCAGCGTAGAGGGGACAGGGAACACTGAAGCTTTCTTT.

CDR3 DNA: TGTGCCAGCAGCGTAGGGGGGGGAGCGGGAGTAAGATATGAGCAGTTCTTC. Encoded protein: CASSVGGGAGVRYEQFF. J is TRBJ2-1 and V is TRBV9; the match to TRBD2 covers 8 bases. With 0 bases clipped from V and 8 bases from J, the junction kept 13 bases outside the gene matches. This CDR3 is 17 amino acids long. In germline, CDR1 is SGDLS, CDR2 YYNGEE.

The gene calls are TRBV6-1 and TRBJ2-7; D is undetermined. The V and J ends lost 0 bases and 0 bases respectively, with 15 bases between them. The germline CDR1 and CDR2 sequences are MNHNS and SASEGT. The CDR3 sequence is 17 residues long. The CDR3 loop reads CASSEAVRSAFSYEQYF. The CDR3 bases are TGTGCCAGCAGTGAAGCGGTCCGGTCCGCCTTCTCCTACGAGCAGTACTTC.

The gene calls are TRBV18 and TRBJ2-1; TRBD2 matches 8 bases. The V segment lost 2 bases and the J segment 7 bases; nucleotides outside the gene matches: 10. Germline CDR1 reads KGHSH; CDR2 reads LQKENI. The CDR3 spans 16 residues. The CDR3 region has the DNA TGTGCCAGCTCACCAACGGAAGCGGGAGTTAATAATGAGCAGTTCTTC. This codes for CASSPTEAGVNNEQFF. Full variable domain (rest looked up from reference TRBV18 and TRBJ2-1): NAGVMQNPRHLVRRRGQEARLRCSPMKGHSHVYWYRQLPEEGLKFMVYLQKENIIDESGMPKERFSAEFPKEGPSILRIQQVVRGDSAAYFCASSPTEAGVNNEQFFGPGTRLTVL.

The chain has TRBV4-1 and TRBJ2-3, with a tentative D call TRBD1 (6 bases). The CDR3 length is 17 residues. The germline CDR1 and CDR2 sequences are MGHRA and YSYEKL. V lost 3 bases and J lost 2, with 18 bases in between. Written as DNA, the CDR3 is TGCGCCAGCAGCCACCGGTACCGGGACAACCCCACAGATACGCAGTATTTT. Translated: CASSHRYRDNPTDTQYF.

J is TRBJ1-5 and V is TRBV7-2; D is ambiguous. V was clipped by 4 bases and J by 7 bases, with 23 bases between them. Germline V gene lookup returns CDR1 SGHTA and CDR2 FQGNSA. CDR3 size: 17 residues. CDR3 region: CASSSRPPSESRQPQHF. Written as DNA, the CDR3 is TGTGCCAGCAGCTCCCGGCCCCCATCGGAGTCCAGACAGCCCCAGCATTTT. Combining the CDR3 with reference TRBV7-2 and TRBJ1-5 gives the whole variable domain GAGVSQSPSNKVTEKGKDVELRCDPISGHTALYWYRQSLGQGLEFLIYFQGNSAPDKSGLPSDRFSAERTGGSVSTLTIQRTQQEDSAVYLCASSSRPPSESRQPQHFGDGTRLSIL.

The V and J genes are TRBV30 and TRBJ1-1; D perhaps matches TRBD1 (6 bases). The CDR3 totals 13 residues. From germline, CDR1 is GTSNPN and CDR2 SVGIG (reference sequence). Trimming pared 2 bases from V and 5 bases from J, leaving 12 bases between. The DNA of the CDR3 is TGTGCCTGGAGTCGGGGGGCGGTGACTGAAGCTTTCTTT. Translated: CAWSRGAVTEAFF.